These 28 T cell receptor beta chains share one sample of origin, sequenced in a study of preoperative IRX-2 immunotherapy in early breast cancer. TCRdb keeps only in-frame clones here, not all; method: immunoSEQ multiplex PCR. The sample includes approximately 98,000 clones, 86% of them seen just once. Treatment of the sample: preoperative locoregional IRX-2 cytokine immunotherapy. The sequencing used tumor tissue, collected after IRX-2 immunotherapy. Receptor source: a human donor with breast cancer.

The V gene is TRBV11-3, the J gene TRBJ2-4, with 7 bases that match TRBD1. The CDR3 runs to 14 residues. Germline V gene data show CDR1 as SGHNT and CDR2 as YENEEA. J gave up 7 bases and V 5 bases, and 8 bases lay outside the gene matches. The CDR3 is CASSEMTGPNIQYF. DNA for the CDR3: TGTGCCAGCAGCGAAATGACAGGGCCCAACATTCAGTACTTC.

This chain uses TRBV6-8 with TRBJ2-1; TRBD2 matches 8 bases. Germline V CDR1 and CDR2: MNHGY, SAAAGT. J gave up 6 bases and V 0 bases, and 7 bases lay outside the gene matches. The CDR3 is 16 residues long. DNA for the CDR3: TGTGCCAGCAGTTACTCACCGGATGCGGGGGGCAATGAGCAGTTCTTC. Amino acid sequence: CASSYSPDAGGNEQFF.

The chain employs TRBV12-2 and TRBJ2-7; the table calls TRBD1, which could not be checked here. TRBV12-2 is annotated as a pseudogene. The CDR3 is 14 residues long. CDR3 nucleotide sequence: TGTGCAAGTCGCTTGAACAGGGTACTCTACGAGCAGTACTTC. Translation: CASRLNRVLYEQYF.

The genes are TRBV28 and TRBJ1-2, with D perhaps TRBD1 (5 bases). The germline V gene encodes CDR1 MDHEN and CDR2 SYDVKM. V was pared by 5 bases and J by 4 bases, with 17 bases between. The CDR3 is 15 residues long. In DNA, the CDR3 is TGTGCCAGCAGTCCCTACTTCACAGGAGGCTATGGCTACACCTTC. Protein product: CASSPYFTGGYGYTF.

V gene TRBV5-1 combines with J gene TRBJ1-5; 7 positions agree with TRBD1. The CDR3 contains 14 residues. CDR1 and CDR2 (germline): SGHRS, YFSETQ. V was clipped by 4 bases and J by 4 bases; unmatched bases: 5. The CDR3 protein is CASSPSTGNQPQHF. The CDR3 coding sequence is TGCGCCAGCAGCCCGTCGACAGGGAATCAGCCCCAGCATTTT.

This chain uses TRBV6-8 with TRBJ1-5; D remains ambiguous. Germline CDR1 and CDR2: MNHGY and SAAAGT. The V end was cut by 10 bases, the J end by 2 bases, with 21 bases between. This CDR3 has 16 amino acids. The CDR3 sequence: CAISALSVEGNQPQHF. The CDR3 DNA reads as TGTGCCATCAGCGCCTTATCGGTAGAAGGCAATCAGCCCCAGCATTTT.

This chain connects TRBV6-8 to TRBJ1-2, with a weak D call TRBD1 (6 bases). V dropped 7 bases and J dropped 1 base, with 10 bases sitting between them. The CDR3 extends over 13 amino acids. Germline V gene sequence: CDR1 MNHGY, CDR2 SAAAGT. The DNA for the CDR3 is TGTGCCAGCACCCAACAGGGTAACTATGGCTACACCTTC. It yields the protein CASTQQGNYGYTF.

The genes are TRBV30 and TRBJ1-3; D not resolved. The CDR3 spans 14 residues. Trimming shortened V by 5 bases and J by 1 base, and 12 bases separated the two germline ends. Germline CDR1 is GTSNPN and CDR2 is SVGIG (reference sequence). CDR3 DNA: TGTGCCTGGGACGAGGGAAGTTCTGGAAACACCATATATTTT. It yields the protein CAWDEGSSGNTIYF.

The V call is TRBV18, the J call TRBJ2-1; 7 bases align to TRBD2. CDR1 and CDR2 (germline): KGHSH, LQKENI. V was pared by 4 bases and J by 7 bases, with 4 bases of the junction left unmatched. This CDR3 is 13 amino acids long. CDR3 sequence (DNA): TGTGCCAGCTCACGAAGGGAGGGGAATGAGCAGTTCTTC. It translates to CASSRREGNEQFF.

V gene TRBV28 combines with J gene TRBJ1-2; 8 positions match TRBD1. The germline V gene encodes CDR1 MDHEN and CDR2 SYDVKM. This CDR3 contains 14 residues. J gave up 5 bases and V 5 bases, and 7 bases lay outside the gene matches. DNA of the CDR3: TGTGCCAGCAGTAAGGACAGGGTGAGGTATGGCTACACCTTC. It specifies CASSKDRVRYGYTF.

This chain joins TRBV5-1 and TRBJ1-2; 7 positions match TRBD1. CDR3 length equals 15 residues. Losses at the gene ends were 4 bases for V and 1 base for J; bases not matched to a gene: 7. In germline, CDR1 is SGHRS, CDR2 YFSETQ. CDR3 sequence reads: CASSQGQSHNYGYTF. CDR3 in DNA: TGCGCCAGCAGCCAGGGACAGTCCCATAACTATGGCTACACCTTC.

This chain connects TRBV1 to TRBJ1-2; TRBD1 is the table's D call and was not checked against the DNA. TRBV1 corresponds to a pseudogene. The CDR3 has 17 amino acids. DNA of the CDR3: TGCGCCAGCAGCCAGGACAATCGCGGACAGGGTTTGAATGGCTACACCTTC. Its translation: CASSQDNRGQGLNGYTF.

The CDR3 bases are TGTGCCAGCAGCCGTACAGGGGATGAGCAGTTCTTC. Its translation is CASSRTGDEQFF. The rearrangement uses TRBV6-7 and TRBJ2-1; 7 bases are a match to TRBD1. TRBV6-7 belongs to the ORF category, with a function that is uncertain. CDR3 length: 12 amino acids. The junction had 4 bases not matched to a gene; V was cut back by 6 bases and J by 8 bases.

This clone came up a few times. The V call is TRBV6-8, the J call TRBJ1-2; D unclear. Trimming left V 0 bases short and J 7 bases short, with 12 bases between. Germline CDR1 and CDR2: MNHGY and SAAAGT. The CDR3 sequence is 14 residues long. The CDR3 sequence: CASSYSTLGFGYTF. The CDR3 DNA reads TGTGCCAGCAGTTACTCGACATTGGGTTTTGGCTACACCTTC.

V usage is TRBV7-7 and J usage is TRBJ2-4; possibly TRBD2 for D (5 bases). This CDR3 is 15 amino acids long. Trimming left V 5 bases short and J 3 bases short, with 14 bases between. Looked up from germline, CDR1 is SSHAT and CDR2 is FNYEAQ (reference sequence). The CDR3 DNA follows: TGTGCCAGCAGCCCAGGTGCGGGTGGCAAAAACATTCAGTACTTC. Translation gives CASSPGAGGKNIQYF.

This chain joins TRBV6-7 and TRBJ1-1; TRBD1 is a possible D gene (5 bases). TRBV6-7 is marked as an open reading frame, function uncertain. V lost 6 bases, J lost 5 bases, and 16 bases lay in between. CDR3 length equals 14 residues. In nucleotides, the CDR3 is TGTGCCAGCAGGGCGCCAGGGTCGAGTACTGAAGCTTTCTTT. This gives the protein CASRAPGSSTEAFF.

The chain is built from TRBV12-5 and TRBJ1-1; D unresolved. The CDR3 contains 13 residues. CDR1 LGHNT and CDR2 FRNRAP come from the germline V gene. With 1 base removed from V and 4 bases from J, the gap between germline ends came to 7 bases. Written as DNA, the CDR3 is TGTGCTAGTGGTTTGGAAGGGAGCACTGAAGCTTTCTTT. Residues: CASGLEGSTEAFF.

This chain connects TRBV5-1 to TRBJ1-4, with 7 nucleotides matching TRBD1. The CDR3 consists of 17 residues. CDR1 is SGHRS, CDR2 YFSETQ, per germline. The J segment lost 0 bases and the V segment lost 1 base, leaving 6 bases of the junction unmatched. The CDR3 region has the DNA TGCGCCAGCAGCTTGTCCGGACAGGCCTCAACTAATGAAAAACTGTTTTTT. It specifies CASSLSGQASTNEKLFF.

The chain links TRBV19 to TRBJ1-1; the D gene is possibly TRBD1 (5 bases). CDR1 is LNHDA, CDR2 SQIVND, per germline (reference sequence). Trimming left V 7 bases short and J 1 base short, with 19 bases between. The CDR3 extends over 16 amino acids. CDR3 DNA: TGTGCCAGTACCCCAGGCGGGGGACGGTGGAACACTGAAGCTTTCTTT. Its protein product is CASTPGGGRWNTEAFF.

The CDR3 region is CASRDEDYQETQYF. CDR3 coding DNA: TGTGCCAGCAGGGATGAGGACTACCAAGAGACCCAGTACTTC. The gene calls are TRBV6-8 and TRBJ2-5; TRBD2 might be the D (5 bases). Looked up from germline, CDR1 is MNHGY and CDR2 is SAAAGT. There are 14 residues in the CDR3. V was clipped by 6 bases and J by 0 bases, with 11 bases between them.

CDR3 sequence reads: CATNAVGGRTDTQYF. Here the CDR3 DNA reads TGTGCCACCAATGCAGTGGGGGGCCGCACAGATACGCAGTATTTT. The rearrangement uses TRBV7-5 and TRBJ2-3. TRBV7-5 is listed as a pseudogene. The CDR3 length is 15 residues.

This sequence joins TRBV30 and TRBJ1-2; unclear D gene. Germline V gene sequence: CDR1 GTSNPN, CDR2 SVGIG (reference sequence). The V end was cut by 5 bases, the J end by 4 bases, with 23 bases between. The CDR3 is 16 residues long. The CDR3 DNA follows: TGTGCCTGGGCCTCTGGCACAGCCTATCCGATCTATGGCTACACCTTC. Protein product: CAWASGTAYPIYGYTF.

V is TRBV30 and J is TRBJ2-2, with unresolved D. The CDR3 consists of 13 residues. Trimming pared 4 bases from V and 4 bases from J, leaving 10 bases between. From germline, CDR1 is GTSNPN and CDR2 SVGIG (reference sequence). The CDR3 loop is CAWISLGTGELFF. The DNA for the CDR3 is TGTGCCTGGATTTCCCTGGGCACCGGGGAGCTGTTTTTT.

This clone was found many times. The rearrangement joins TRBV6-8 to TRBJ1-2; D is uncertain. This CDR3 has 12 amino acids. Looked up from germline, CDR1 is MNHGY and CDR2 is SAAAGT. The germline V and J ends were trimmed by 0 bases and 6 bases, with 5 bases remaining between them. CDR3 amino acids: CASSYSGDGYTF. CDR3 bases: TGTGCCAGCAGTTACTCGGGAGATGGCTACACCTTC.

As to this clone: The identical CDR3 is also encoded by other nucleotide sequences in the sample. This chain links TRBV15 with TRBJ1-4, with TRBD1 matching over 10 bases. J lost 4 bases, V lost 2 bases, and 1 base had no gene match. CDR1 and CDR2 from the germline V gene are LNHNV and YYDKDF (reference sequence). CDR3 length: 15 amino acids. The CDR3 DNA sequence: TGTGCCACCAGCAGACGGACAGGGGGTAATGAAAAACTGTTTTTT. This translates into CATSRRTGGNEKLFF.

The J gene is TRBJ2-3, the V gene TRBV5-1; the match to TRBD1 covers 8 bases. The CDR3 covers 14 residues. Trimming at V came to 3 bases and at J to 2 bases, leaving 2 bases not matched to a gene. CDR1 and CDR2 (germline): SGHRS, YFSETQ. The CDR3 reads CASSSTGATDTQYF. The CDR3 DNA reads TGCGCCAGCAGCTCGACAGGGGCCACAGATACGCAGTATTTT.

The chain uses TRBV5-1 and TRBJ1-3; no reliable D call. The CDR3 runs 15 residues. V was clipped by 5 bases and J by 0 bases, with 12 bases between them. Germline V gives CDR1 SGHRS, CDR2 YFSETQ. CDR3 nucleotides: TGCGCCAGCAGGAGGGAAGCCAACTCTGGAAACACCATATATTTT. Amino acid sequence: CASRREANSGNTIYF.

The chain is built from TRBV29-1 and TRBJ1-2; D not resolved. The CDR3 length is 13 residues. CDR1 and CDR2 from the germline V gene are SQVTM and ANQGSEA. V lost 6 bases to trimming and J lost 2 bases, with 13 bases between them. CDR3 protein: CSVEPGLNYGYTF. Written as DNA, the CDR3 is TGCAGCGTCGAACCTGGACTAAACTATGGCTACACCTTC.